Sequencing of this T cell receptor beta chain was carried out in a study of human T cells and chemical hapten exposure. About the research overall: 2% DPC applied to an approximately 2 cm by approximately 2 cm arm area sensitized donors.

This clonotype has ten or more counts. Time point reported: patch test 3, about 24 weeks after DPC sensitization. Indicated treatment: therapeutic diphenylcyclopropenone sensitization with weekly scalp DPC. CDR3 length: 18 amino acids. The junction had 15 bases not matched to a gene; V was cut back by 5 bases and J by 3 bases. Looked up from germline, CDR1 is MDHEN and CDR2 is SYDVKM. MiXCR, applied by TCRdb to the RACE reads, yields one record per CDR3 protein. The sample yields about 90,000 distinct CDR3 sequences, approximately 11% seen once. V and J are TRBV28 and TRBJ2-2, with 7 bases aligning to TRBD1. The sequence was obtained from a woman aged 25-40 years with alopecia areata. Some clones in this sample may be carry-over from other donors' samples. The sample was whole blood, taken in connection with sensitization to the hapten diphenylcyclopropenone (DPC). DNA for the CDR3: TGTGCCAGCAGTCCGCGACAGGGCGAGGGCCCCGACACCGGGGAGCTGTTTTTT. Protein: CASSPRQGEGPDTGELFF.